This T cell receptor beta chain stems from a study of blood T cell repertoires in COVID-19. Overall study context: PBMCs, B-cell-depleted T cells, or T cells were the source of the cDNA or gDNA that made up the material.

Study processing details: Counts of nucleated cells, estimated from reference gene primer amplification, were obtained. Some clones are missing from TCRdb's copy, which holds only in-frame ones; the method was immunoSEQ multiplex PCR. Clonal size and the V and J genes are those of that table, whereas D and trimming came from the DNA. The profile shows approximately 27,000 clones, approximately 85% of them singletons. Sequenced material: peripheral blood. This clonotype was sampled from a woman aged 45-65 years with active COVID-19.

The CDR3 DNA sequence: TGTGCCACCAGCAGCGGGAGGGGTATCGACAATGAGCAGTTCTTC. Amino acids: CATSSGRGIDNEQFF. J is TRBJ2-1 and V is TRBV24-1; 10 bases match TRBD2. Germline values: CDR1 KGHDR, CDR2 SFDVKD. The CDR3 has 15 amino acids. The trim removed 7 bases at V and 5 bases at J, leaving 7 bases unmatched.